One sample yielded the 27 T cell receptor beta chains listed below, sequenced in a study of spatial heterogeneity in lung cancer. TCRdb re-analysed the 5' RACE reads in MiXCR, keeping a single row per CDR3 protein. Of tens of thousands of distinct CDR3 sequences in the sample, approximately 8.1% were seen once. Stated time point: sample taken at primary tumor resection. The sample was PBMCs, taken at surgery. The receptors stem from a male donor with early-stage non-small cell lung cancer.

There are many counts of this clonotype. The chain links TRBV7-9 to TRBJ2-5, with D possibly TRBD2 on 5 matching bases. Per the germline V gene, CDR1 is SEHNR and CDR2 is FQNEAQ (reference sequence). The CDR3 is made up of 16 amino acids. Trimming cost V 3 bases and J 3 bases, with 17 bases left between them. The CDR3 bases are TGTGCCAGCAGCTTGGGATCGGGGTACGGAGAAGAGACCCAGTACTTC. It specifies CASSLGSGYGEETQYF. The full variable domain, with the rest looked up from reference TRBV7-9 and TRBJ2-5, is DTGVSQNPRHKITKRGQNVTFRCDPISEHNRLYWYRQTLGQGPEFLTYFQNEAQLEKSRLLSDRFSAERPKGSFSTLEIQRTEQGDSAMYLCASSLGSGYGEETQYFGPGTRLLVL.

The rearrangement links TRBV4-2 to TRBJ2-3; 7 bases fit TRBD2. The CDR3 is 18 amino acids. Losses at the gene ends were 0 bases for V and 2 bases for J; bases not matched to a gene: 11. Germline V gives CDR1 LGHNA, CDR2 YNFKEQ. CDR3 sequence: CASSQENIGTTSTDTQYF. CDR3 in DNA: TGTGCCAGCAGCCAAGAAAATATCGGGACTACATCCACAGATACGCAGTATTTT.

This clonotype was observed many times. The rearrangement links TRBV7-6 to TRBJ2-7; 9 bases are shared with TRBD2. This CDR3 spans 15 amino acids. J gave up 5 bases and V 2 bases, and 7 bases lay outside the gene matches. The germline gives CDR1 SGHVS, CDR2 FNYEAQ. CDR3 sequence: CASSLTGGRGDEQYF. The CDR3 DNA is TGTGCCAGCAGCTTAACTGGCGGGAGGGGAGACGAGCAGTACTTC. Drawing the rest from reference TRBV7-6 and TRBJ2-7, the complete variable domain is GAGVSQSPRYKVTKRGQDVALRCDPISGHVSLYWYRQALGQGPEFLTYFNYEAQQDKSGLPNDRFSAERPEGSISTLTIQRTEQRDSAMYRCASSLTGGRGDEQYFGPGTRLTVT.

The table lists this clonotype with a few counts. The chain has TRBV3-1 and TRBJ2-7; 7 bases match TRBD2. V lost 1 base and J lost 3; bases outside the gene matches: 9. This CDR3 has 16 residues. The germline V gene has CDR1 LGHDT and CDR2 YNNKEL (reference sequence). CDR3 protein: CASSQGSSGGFYEQYF. CDR3 in DNA: TGTGCCAGCAGCCAAGGCTCTAGCGGAGGGTTCTACGAGCAGTACTTC.

The table lists this clonotype with many counts. This chain links TRBV12-3 or TRBV12-4 with TRBJ2-2, with TRBD2 as a possible D gene (6 bases). The CDR3 runs to 15 residues. Trimming pared 8 bases from V and 2 bases from J, leaving 15 bases between. The CDR3 sequence is CASARENLNTGELFF. The CDR3 nucleotides are TGTGCCAGCGCCCGGGAGAACCTTAACACCGGGGAGCTGTTTTTT.

The table lists this clonotype with many counts. V usage is TRBV3-1 and J usage is TRBJ1-1; no firm D call. Germline lookup yields CDR1 LGHDT and CDR2 YNNKEL (reference sequence). The ends were cut back, 1 base at V and 5 bases at J, with 8 bases in the middle. The CDR3 is 13 amino acids. CDR3 coding DNA: TGTGCCAGCAGCCAAGTGACGGGAACTGAAGCTTTCTTT. This sequence encodes CASSQVTGTEAFF.

J is TRBJ1-2 and V is TRBV20-1; D is undetermined. CDR1 and CDR2 (germline): DFQATT, SNEGSKA (reference sequence). The CDR3 runs 11 residues. V lost 5 bases, J lost 8 bases, and 12 bases lay in between. The CDR3 DNA sequence: TGCAGTGCTGCGGGCTTAGACGGCTACACCTTC. Translated: CSAAGLDGYTF.

V usage is TRBV7-2 and J usage is TRBJ1-5; no definite D call. The V end was cut by 1 base, the J end by 3 bases, with 4 bases between. The CDR3 runs to 13 residues. Germline lookup yields CDR1 SGHTA and CDR2 FQGNSA. The CDR3 nucleotides are TGTGCCAGCAGCTTAGAGTTCAATCAGCCCCAGCATTTT. Amino acid sequence: CASSLEFNQPQHF.

CDR3 residues: CASRRPFSGRAEQYF. DNA for the CDR3: TGCGCCAGCCGTCGGCCGTTTAGCGGGAGGGCCGAGCAGTACTTC. The chain has TRBV5-1 and TRBJ2-7, with 11 bases lining up with TRBD2. CDR1 SGHRS and CDR2 YFSETQ come from the germline V gene. The CDR3 is made up of 15 amino acids. The V and J ends lost 7 bases and 6 bases, in that order; junction bases with no gene match: 12.

The sample holds many counts of this clonotype. This chain uses TRBV11-2 with TRBJ2-3, with TRBD2 matching 7 bases. Looked up from germline, CDR1 is SGHAT and CDR2 is FQNNGV. The CDR3 extends over 14 amino acids. The junction had 4 bases not matched to a gene; V was cut back by 5 bases and J by 2 bases. Here the CDR3 DNA reads TGTGCCAGCAGCGAAAGGGACTACACAGATACGCAGTATTTT. Its protein is CASSERDYTDTQYF.

On this clonotype: An end of the junction differs from the germline gene, which may be a read error. The gene calls are TRBV7-2 and TRBJ2-5; 9 bases line up with TRBD2. This CDR3 spans 14 amino acids. CDR1 is SGHTA, CDR2 FQGNSA, per germline. The CDR3 nucleotides read TGTGCCAGCAGCCCGGGACTAGCTCAAGAGACCCGGTACTTC. It codes for CASSPGLAQETRYF.

Many counts were recorded for this clonotype. The genes are TRBV4-1 and TRBJ2-1, with 12 bases aligning to TRBD2. Trimming at V came to 2 bases and at J to 6 bases, leaving 2 bases not matched to a gene. Germline CDR1 reads MGHRA; CDR2 reads YSYEKL. This CDR3 contains 15 residues. Here the CDR3 reads CASSQLAGGVNEQFF. The CDR3 DNA follows: TGCGCCAGCAGCCAACTAGCGGGAGGGGTCAATGAGCAGTTCTTC.

This clonotype has a count of ten or more. The V call is TRBV3-1, the J call TRBJ2-3; D remains ambiguous. Trimming removed 1 base from V and 5 bases from J, with 13 bases in between. The CDR3 consists of 15 residues. Germline CDR1 and CDR2: LGHDT and YNNKEL (reference sequence). DNA of the CDR3: TGTGCCAGCAGCCAAGGCGTAATGATTGGAGATACGCAGTATTTT. It codes for CASSQGVMIGDTQYF.

This clonotype was seen at least ten times. The rearrangement links TRBV5-1 to TRBJ2-3, with D perhaps TRBD2 (6 bases). V was trimmed by 4 bases and J by 5 bases, leaving 14 bases between them. The CDR3 length is 14 residues. Germline V gene data show CDR1 as SGHRS and CDR2 as YFSETQ. The CDR3 loop reads CASSRDSPGDTQYF. The CDR3 coding sequence is TGCGCCAGCAGCCGGGACTCCCCCGGAGATACGCAGTATTTT. The full variable domain, rest sourced from reference TRBV5-1 and TRBJ2-3, is KAGVTQTPRYLIKTRGQQVTLSCSPISGHRSVSWYQQTPGQGLQFLFEYFSETQRNKGNFPGRFSGRQFSNSRSEMNVSTLELGDSALYLCASSRDSPGDTQYFGPGTRLTVL.

The sample holds many counts of this clonotype. V is TRBV4-1 and J is TRBJ1-1, with a weak D call TRBD1 (5 bases). Deletions cut 2 bases from V and 0 bases from J, with 10 bases between. The CDR3 contains 15 residues. CDR1 and CDR2 from the germline V gene are MGHRA and YSYEKL. The CDR3 coding sequence is TGCGCCAGCAGCCAATTCGCGACAGTGAACACTGAAGCTTTCTTT. It is translated as CASSQFATVNTEAFF.

A remark on this clonotype: A much larger clone lies a single base off, so this may be a read error. The genes are TRBV5-4 and TRBJ2-5; 7 bases map to TRBD1. The CDR3 is made up of 13 amino acids. From germline, CDR1 is SGHNT and CDR2 YYREEE (reference sequence). CDR3 nucleotide sequence: TGTGCCAGCTTCCGGGACAGCCAAGAGTCCCAGTACTTC. Amino acids: CASFRDSQESQYF.

This clonotype has only a few counts. The genes are TRBV5-4 and TRBJ2-7; D is possibly TRBD1 (6 bases). The CDR3 covers 13 residues. The ends were cut back, 4 bases at V and 0 bases at J, with 8 bases in the middle. Germline V gives CDR1 SGHNT, CDR2 YYREEE (reference sequence). The CDR3 loop reads CASSLQGSYEQYF. DNA of the CDR3: TGTGCCAGCAGCCTACAGGGCTCCTACGAGCAGTACTTC.

This clonotype was counted at least ten times. The chain links TRBV11-2 to TRBJ2-6, with D hard to call. The CDR3 runs to 14 residues. Germline V gives CDR1 SGHAT, CDR2 FQNNGV. Trimming shortened V by 5 bases and J by 3 bases, and 8 bases separated the two germline ends. The CDR3 nucleotides are TGTGCCAGCAGCCGATCCCTTGGGGCCAACGTCCTGACTTTC. This gives the protein CASSRSLGANVLTF. The full variable domain, completed using reference TRBV11-2 and TRBJ2-6, is EAGVAQSPRYKIIEKRQSVAFWCNPISGHATLYWYQQILGQGPKLLIQFQNNGVVDDSQLPKDRFSAERLKGVDSTLKIQPAKLEDSAVYLCASSRSLGANVLTFGAGSRLTVL.

V gene TRBV5-4 combines with J gene TRBJ2-6; D gene uncertain. The CDR3 length is 15 residues. Germline V CDR1 and CDR2: SGHNT, YYREEE (reference sequence). Trimming took 1 base from V and 4 from J, leaving 9 bases between them. The CDR3 region has the DNA TGTGCCAGCAGCTTGCGGTCTTTGGGGGCCAACGTCCTGACTTTC. Protein sequence: CASSLRSLGANVLTF. Looking up the rest from reference TRBV5-4 and TRBJ2-6 gives the full variable domain: ETGVTQSPTHLIKTRGQQVTLRCSSQSGHNTVSWYQQALGQGPQFIFQYYREEENGRGNFPPRFSGLQFPNYSSELNVNALELDDSALYLCASSLRSLGANVLTFGAGSRLTVL.

This clonotype is medium-sized (0.01 to 0.1%) within its sample. V and J are TRBV29-1 and TRBJ1-1; D not certain. The CDR3 runs to 12 residues. With 6 bases removed from V and 6 bases from J, the gap between germline ends came to 14 bases. From germline, CDR1 is SQVTM and CDR2 ANQGSEA. CDR3 DNA: TGCAGCGTCCACGGCCCGGGCCCTGAAGCTTTCTTT. It is translated as CSVHGPGPEAFF.

There are many counts of this clonotype. CDR3 bases: TGCAGCGTCGAACGGAGCAAAAACATTCAGTACTTC. Its translation: CSVERSKNIQYF. This chain connects TRBV29-1 to TRBJ2-4; no clear D. The CDR3 loop spans 12 amino acids. Germline V CDR1 and CDR2: SQVTM, ANQGSEA. V lost 6 bases, J lost 3 bases, and 9 bases lay in between.

There are many counts of this clonotype. The rearrangement joins TRBV30 to TRBJ2-7; D ambiguous. The germline CDR1 and CDR2 sequences are GTSNPN and SVGIG (reference sequence). V shed 2 bases and J shed 8 bases, with 10 bases lying between them. The length of the CDR3 is 11 residues. The CDR3 region has the DNA TGTGCCTGGAGTTTGGGATCCCAGCAGTACTTC. This gives the protein CAWSLGSQQYF.

This clonotype was seen only a few times. The chain has TRBV11-2 and TRBJ1-1; D gene ambiguous. Trimming removed 1 base at V and 4 bases at J, with 16 bases between. CDR3 length: 16 residues. Germline V gives CDR1 SGHAT, CDR2 FQNNGV. CDR3 nucleotides: TGTGCCAGCAGCTTAGTTCCCCCGGGAGGGAGCACTGAAGCTTTCTTT. Translating gives CASSLVPPGGSTEAFF.

This clonotype occurred a few times. V gene TRBV30 combines with J gene TRBJ2-3, with a weak D call TRBD2 (6 bases). Trimming stripped 2 bases from V and 5 bases from J, with 11 bases between. The CDR3 consists of 13 residues. Germline CDR1 GTSNPN, CDR2 SVGIG (reference sequence). CDR3 sequence: CAWSSGEEDTQYF. The CDR3 DNA is TGTGCCTGGAGTTCGGGGGAGGAAGATACGCAGTATTTT.

The V gene is TRBV24-1, the J gene TRBJ2-1; D is unclear. V dropped 0 bases and J dropped 10 bases, with 12 bases sitting between them. Germline V gives CDR1 KGHDR, CDR2 SFDVKD. The CDR3 sequence is 14 residues long. The CDR3 here is CATSDLGAGDEQFF. The CDR3 region has the DNA TGTGCCACCAGTGATTTGGGTGCAGGCGACGAGCAGTTCTTC.

This clonotype was seen repeatedly, ten times or more. The chain couples TRBV5-1 to TRBJ2-2; 7 positions agree with TRBD2. V lost 0 bases and J lost 0; bases outside the gene matches: 2. The germline CDR1 and CDR2 sequences are SGHRS and YFSETQ. This CDR3 spans 16 amino acids. In DNA, the CDR3 is TGCGCCAGCAGCTTGGTCGGGAGGCCGAACACCGGGGAGCTGTTTTTT. Residues: CASSLVGRPNTGELFF.

In its sample, this clonotype is medium-sized. The V gene is TRBV4-3, the J gene TRBJ2-7; 8 bases line up with TRBD2. Germline V gene data show CDR1 as LGHNA and CDR2 as YSLEER. Losses at the gene ends were 3 bases for V and 3 bases for J; bases not matched to a gene: 7. This CDR3 contains 15 residues. Here the CDR3 DNA reads TGCGCCAGCAGCCAGGCCTGGACTAGCAGCTACGAGCAGTACTTC. Translation: CASSQAWTSSYEQYF.